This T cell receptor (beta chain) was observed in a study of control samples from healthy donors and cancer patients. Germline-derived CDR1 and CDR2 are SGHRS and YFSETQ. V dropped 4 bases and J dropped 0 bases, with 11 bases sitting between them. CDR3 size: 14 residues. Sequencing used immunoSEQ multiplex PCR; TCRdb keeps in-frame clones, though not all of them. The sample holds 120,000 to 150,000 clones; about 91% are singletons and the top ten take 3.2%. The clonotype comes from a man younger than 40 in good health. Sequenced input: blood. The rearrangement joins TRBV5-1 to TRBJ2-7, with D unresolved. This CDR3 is CASSPDPDSYEQYF. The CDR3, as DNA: TGCGCCAGCAGCCCGGATCCGGACTCCTACGAGCAGTACTTC.